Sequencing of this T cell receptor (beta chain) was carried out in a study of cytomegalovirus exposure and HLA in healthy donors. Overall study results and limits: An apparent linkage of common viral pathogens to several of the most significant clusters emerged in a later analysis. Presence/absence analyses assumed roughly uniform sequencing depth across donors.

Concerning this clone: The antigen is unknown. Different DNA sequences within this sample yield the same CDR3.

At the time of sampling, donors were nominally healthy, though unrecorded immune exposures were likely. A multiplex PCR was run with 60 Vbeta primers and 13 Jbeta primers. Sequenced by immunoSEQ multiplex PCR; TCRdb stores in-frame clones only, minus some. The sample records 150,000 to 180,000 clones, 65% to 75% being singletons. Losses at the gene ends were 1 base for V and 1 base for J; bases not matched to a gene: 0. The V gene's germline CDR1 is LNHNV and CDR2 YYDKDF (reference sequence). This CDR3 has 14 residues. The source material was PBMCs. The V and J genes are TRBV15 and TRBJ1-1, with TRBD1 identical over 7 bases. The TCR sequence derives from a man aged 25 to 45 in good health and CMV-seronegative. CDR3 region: CATSRGTGNTEAFF. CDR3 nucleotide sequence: TGTGCCACCAGCAGAGGGACAGGGAACACTGAAGCTTTCTTT.